A single T cell receptor beta chain is shown here with its context. The antigen remains undetermined. This record belongs to a study of cytomegalovirus exposure and HLA in healthy donors. Study in general: As released early, the data held roughly 85 million unique TCRs from HLA-typed donors.

PCR amplification relied on 60 Vbeta primers (plus 13 Jbeta primers). Only in-frame clones appear in the TCRdb table, and some are missing; sequencing was by immunoSEQ multiplex PCR. The sample shows 55,000 to 65,000 clones, approximately 80% of them seen only once. The CDR3 covers 15 residues. Germline lookup yields CDR1 SGDLS and CDR2 YYNGEE. Trimming took off 4 bases at V and 3 bases at J, with 13 bases between the two ends. Study findings and constraints: Immune exposure information comprised only CMV serostatus. Reportedly, cytomegalovirus status was diagnosed with high sensitivity and specificity.

Input material: PBMCs. V usage is TRBV9 and J usage is TRBJ1-4; D is possibly TRBD1 (5 bases). The receptor was derived from a woman aged 40-49 years in good health and CMV-seronegative. The CDR3 DNA follows: TGTGCCAGCAGCCAAAGGGGCAGTTCTAATGAAAAACTGTTTTTT. Its translation is CASSQRGSSNEKLFF.